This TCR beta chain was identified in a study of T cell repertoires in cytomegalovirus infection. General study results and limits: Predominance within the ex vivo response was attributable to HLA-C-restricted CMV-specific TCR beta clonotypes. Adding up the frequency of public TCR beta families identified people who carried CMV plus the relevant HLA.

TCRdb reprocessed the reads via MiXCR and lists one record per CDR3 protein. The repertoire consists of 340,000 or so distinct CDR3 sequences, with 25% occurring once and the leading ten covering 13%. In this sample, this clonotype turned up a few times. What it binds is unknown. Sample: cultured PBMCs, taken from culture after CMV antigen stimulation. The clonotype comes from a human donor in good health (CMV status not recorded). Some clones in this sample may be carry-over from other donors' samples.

CDR3 sequence: CSARSGTRAETQYF. The DNA for the CDR3 is TGCAGTGCTAGATCCGGGACTCGGGCGGAGACCCAGTACTTC. The chain joins TRBV20-1 to TRBJ2-5; weak D call: TRBD2 (6 bases). Germline CDR1 reads DFQATT; CDR2 reads SNEGSKA (reference sequence). Trimming left V 2 bases short and J 5 bases short, with 15 bases between. The CDR3 is 14 residues long.